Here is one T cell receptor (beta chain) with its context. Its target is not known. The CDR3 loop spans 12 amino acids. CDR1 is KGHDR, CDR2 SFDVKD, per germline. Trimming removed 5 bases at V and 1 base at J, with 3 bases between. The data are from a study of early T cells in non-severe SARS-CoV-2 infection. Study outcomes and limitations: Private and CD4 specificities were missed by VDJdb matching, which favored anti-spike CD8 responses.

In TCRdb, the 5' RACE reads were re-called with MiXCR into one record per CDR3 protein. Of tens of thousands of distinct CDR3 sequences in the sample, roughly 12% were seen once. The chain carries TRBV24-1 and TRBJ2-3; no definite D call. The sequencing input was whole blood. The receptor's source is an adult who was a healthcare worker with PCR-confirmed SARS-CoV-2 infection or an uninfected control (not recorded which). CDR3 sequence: CATSGGTDTQYF. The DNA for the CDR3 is TGTGCCACCAGTGGTGGCACAGATACGCAGTATTTT.